This T cell receptor beta chain derives from a study of spatial heterogeneity in lung cancer. Across the study: Those follow-up PBMC samples that were available underwent sequencing, at a median interval of about two years following resection. Detected sequences consistently included more beta-chain ones than alpha-chain ones.

Individually, TCR cDNA molecules were each labelled with a unique molecular identifier. From the 5' RACE reads, TCRdb called clonotypes with MiXCR, one entry per CDR3 protein. The sample shows about 120,000 distinct CDR3 sequences, 9.5% to 15% of them seen only once. Germline CDR1 SGHVS, CDR2 FQNEAQ. V lost 5 bases and J 3 bases, leaving 20 bases between the germline ends. This CDR3 is built from 18 residues. The study, taken as a whole, reports: Ubiquitous expanded tumor TCRs appeared in blood more at resection than follow-up.

Time point of the sample: blood at routine non-recurrence follow-up after resection. From tumor, nontumor lung or frozen PBMC, whole RNA was taken unsorted for sequencing. A remark on this clonotype: Its antigen is currently unknown.

This chain connects TRBV7-8 to TRBJ1-6, with a tentative D call TRBD1 (5 bases). The sample consisted of PBMCs, taken at follow-up. This sequence was found in a male donor with early-stage non-small cell lung cancer. The CDR3 here is CASSLPGGDAFYNSPLHF. CDR3 nucleotide sequence: TGTGCCAGCAGCCTTCCCGGGGGGGACGCTTTCTATAATTCACCCCTCCACTTT.